The next 28 T cell receptor beta chains were all read from a single sample in a study of blood T cell repertoires in COVID-19. Method: immunoSEQ multiplex PCR; TCRdb's copy keeps in-frame clones and lacks some. The repertoire has 250,000 or so clones, 70% to 90% of them found once; the top ten carry about 3%. Sequencing was done on a sample of peripheral blood. All receptors come from a man younger than 30 with active or convalescent COVID-19.

The chain employs TRBV5-4 and TRBJ2-7; tentatively, D is TRBD2 (5 bases). The CDR3 sequence is 13 residues long. V gave up 0 bases and J gave up 4 bases, with 8 bases separating them. Looked up from germline, CDR1 is SGHNT and CDR2 is YYREEE (reference sequence). The CDR3 here is CASSLGGGYEQYF. The CDR3 DNA follows: TGTGCCAGCAGCTTGGGAGGCGGGTACGAGCAGTACTTC. The full variable domain, in which reference TRBV5-4 and TRBJ2-7 provide the parts outside the CDR3, is ETGVTQSPTHLIKTRGQQVTLRCSSQSGHNTVSWYQQALGQGPQFIFQYYREEENGRGNFPPRFSGLQFPNYSSELNVNALELDDSALYLCASSLGGGYEQYFGPGTRLTVT.

A remark on this clone: The sample holds other DNA sequences that translate to the same CDR3. V is TRBV19 and J is TRBJ1-5, with 7 positions matching TRBD1. The germline gives CDR1 LNHDA, CDR2 SQIVND (reference sequence). The CDR3 length is 14 residues. With 3 bases clipped from V and 3 bases from J, the junction kept 2 bases outside the gene matches. CDR3 protein: CASSMRGPNQPQHF. Written as DNA, the CDR3 is TGTGCCAGTAGTATGAGGGGGCCCAATCAGCCCCAGCATTTT.

A single count supports this clone. V and J are TRBV13 and TRBJ2-1, with D uncertain. V was shortened by 5 bases and J by 8 bases, with 16 bases between the two germline ends. This CDR3 comprises 14 residues. Germline assignment: CDR1 PRHDT and CDR2 FYEKMQ (reference sequence). Written as DNA, the CDR3 is TGTGCCAGCAGCCCGTGGGCAAGTAAGCATGAGCAGTTCTTC. Translation gives CASSPWASKHEQFF.

In its sample, this clone was seen once. The chain combines TRBV7-2 with TRBJ2-5, with 11 nucleotides matching TRBD2. V lost 0 bases and J lost 2; bases outside the gene matches: 2. There are 16 residues in the CDR3. Germline V gene lookup returns CDR1 SGHTA and CDR2 FQGNSA. CDR3 nucleotide sequence: TGTGCCAGCAGCTTAGCGCCTAGCGGGGGGCAAGAGACCCAGTACTTC. Its protein is CASSLAPSGGQETQYF.

The chain uses TRBV5-1 and TRBJ1-4, with D perhaps TRBD1 (6 bases). This CDR3 is built from 16 residues. Trimming took 1 base from V and 3 from J, leaving 13 bases between them. Germline CDR1 SGHRS, CDR2 YFSETQ. Here the CDR3 reads CASSLTQGIPNEKLFF. In DNA, the CDR3 is TGCGCCAGCAGCTTGACACAGGGAATACCTAATGAAAAACTGTTTTTT.

CDR3 loop: CASSGGTGGDEAFF. DNA for the CDR3: TGTGCCAGCAGCGGCGGGACAGGGGGCGATGAGGCTTTCTTT. The chain has TRBV9 and TRBJ1-1, with 12 bases fitting TRBD1. From germline, CDR1 is SGDLS and CDR2 YYNGEE. The CDR3 contains 14 residues. J was trimmed by 11 bases and V by 3 bases; bases with no gene match: 8.

This clone was seen more than once but under ten times. The chain carries TRBV5-1 and TRBJ1-2; D gene unclear. The CDR3 length is 14 residues. V was pared by 0 bases and J by 6 bases, with 12 bases between. CDR1 is SGHRS, CDR2 YFSETQ, per germline. The CDR3 bases are TGCGCCAGCAGCTTGGCCTTCGCGGAGGATGGCTACACCTTC. Amino acids: CASSLAFAEDGYTF.

The rearrangement joins TRBV12-5 to TRBJ1-6, with no clear D. Per the germline V gene, CDR1 is LGHNT and CDR2 is FRNRAP. V shed 7 bases and J shed 7 bases, with 17 bases lying between them. The CDR3 runs to 15 residues. The CDR3 here is CASALVAVPNSPLHF. The CDR3 region has the DNA TGTGCTAGTGCGCTAGTTGCAGTACCCAATTCACCCCTCCACTTT.

This chain connects TRBV19 to TRBJ1-1; TRBD1 aligns across 10 bases. The CDR3 sequence is 14 residues long. Trimming took 3 bases from V and 4 from J; bases not matched to a gene: 2. CDR1 and CDR2 (germline): LNHDA, SQIVND (reference sequence). The CDR3 region is CASSMRTGGTEAFF. CDR3 bases: TGTGCCAGTAGTATGAGGACAGGGGGCACTGAAGCTTTCTTT.

V is TRBV6-1 and J is TRBJ2-5, with 9 bases that match TRBD2. V trimming: 3 bases; J trimming: 1 base; junction bases outside the gene matches: 3. There are 15 residues in the CDR3. Germline V gene sequence: CDR1 MNHNS, CDR2 SASEGT. CDR3 region: CASSDLAGTQETQYF. The CDR3 DNA follows: TGTGCCAGCAGTGATCTAGCGGGGACCCAAGAGACCCAGTACTTC.

The chain combines TRBV10-3 with TRBJ2-7, with TRBD1 as a possible D gene (6 bases). The germline V gene encodes CDR1 ENHRY and CDR2 SYGVKD. The CDR3 runs to 14 residues. V lost 7 bases to trimming and J lost 2 bases, with 15 bases between them. CDR3 DNA: TGTGCCATCACTTCCGGGACACGTCCCTACGAGCAGTACTTC. Translation gives CAITSGTRPYEQYF.

CDR3 sequence (DNA): TGTGCCAGCAGTTACAAGACAGGGACTAATGAAAAACTGTTTTTT. Protein: CASSYKTGTNEKLFF. The rearrangement uses TRBV5-4 and TRBJ1-4; the match to TRBD1 covers 7 bases. This CDR3 is 15 amino acids long. Germline values: CDR1 SGHNT, CDR2 YYREEE (reference sequence). With V trimmed by 5 bases and J by 2 bases, 6 bases remained unmatched.

This chain connects TRBV2 to TRBJ2-2; a possible D gene is TRBD2 (6 bases). Germline loops: CDR1 SNHLY, CDR2 FYNNEI. The CDR3 covers 15 residues. V was cut by 7 bases and J by 6 bases, with 18 bases left in between. The CDR3: CASKLGLFQSGELFF. CDR3 coding DNA: TGTGCCAGCAAATTGGGACTGTTTCAATCCGGGGAGCTGTTTTTT.

The chain joins TRBV7-9 to TRBJ1-1; D perhaps matches TRBD1 (6 bases). V shed 1 base and J shed 8 bases, with 11 bases lying between them. Germline V gene data show CDR1 as SEHNR and CDR2 as FQNEAQ (reference sequence). The CDR3 extends over 13 amino acids. The CDR3 region has the DNA TGTGCCAGCAGCTTAGTATGGGGGCTGGAAGCTTTCTTT. Encoded protein: CASSLVWGLEAFF.

The chain combines TRBV14 with TRBJ2-2; D might be TRBD2 (5 bases). Germline CDR1 is SGHDN and CDR2 is FVKESK. The CDR3 consists of 13 residues. V lost 2 bases and J 14 bases, leaving 15 bases between the germline ends. The CDR3 DNA reads TGTGCCAGCAGCCAATTTAAGCCCACGGGACTGTTTTTT. This sequence encodes CASSQFKPTGLFF. Full variable domain (remainder filled in from reference TRBV14 and TRBJ2-2): EAGVTQFPSHSVIEKGQTVTLRCDPISGHDNLYWYRRVMGKEIKFLLHFVKESKQDESGMPNNRFLAERTGGTYSTLKVQPAELEDSGVYFCASSQFKPTGLFFGEGSRLTVL.

This chain uses TRBV15 with TRBJ1-4; weak D call: TRBD1 (6 bases). The length of the CDR3 is 16 residues. V lost 1 base to trimming and J lost 8 bases, with 17 bases between them. Germline V gives CDR1 LNHNV, CDR2 YYDKDF (reference sequence). CDR3 coding DNA: TGTGCCACCAGCAGAGCGGGACACCGTCATTTGGAAAAACTGTTTTTT. Translating gives CATSRAGHRHLEKLFF.

This chain connects TRBV29-1 to TRBJ2-5; possible D gene TRBD1, 5 bases. Germline lookup yields CDR1 SQVTM and CDR2 ANQGSEA. Between the trimmed V and J ends, which lost 6 bases and 2 bases, there was a span of 19 bases. CDR3 size: 15 residues. The CDR3 nucleotides read TGCAGCGTCTATGGATCGGCAGGGATACAAGAGACCCAGTACTTC. It encodes CSVYGSAGIQETQYF.

The chain has TRBV5-8 and TRBJ2-5; perhaps TRBD1 as D (6 bases). Germline CDR1 SGHTS, CDR2 YDEGEE. The CDR3 sequence is 15 residues long. V dropped 0 bases and J dropped 5 bases, with 14 bases sitting between them. CDR3 nucleotide sequence: TGTGCCAGCAGCTTGGGTCAGGGGCTGGGGGAGACCCAGTACTTC. Protein product: CASSLGQGLGETQYF.

This chain uses TRBV29-1 with TRBJ1-3; D not resolved. Germline CDR1 and CDR2: SQVTM and ANQGSEA. The CDR3 covers 15 residues. Trimming removed 7 bases at V and 0 bases at J, with 16 bases between. The CDR3 protein is CSARTAGNSGNTIYF. DNA of the CDR3: TGCAGCGCCCGAACGGCGGGAAACTCTGGAAACACCATATATTTT.

The chain combines TRBV13 with TRBJ1-1; the D is unclear. CDR1 PRHDT and CDR2 FYEKMQ come from the germline V gene (reference sequence). The CDR3 totals 14 residues. Trimming took 5 bases from V and 5 from J, leaving 15 bases between them. The CDR3 is CASSETGLGTEAFF. As DNA, the CDR3 is TGTGCCAGCAGCGAAACGGGGTTAGGGACTGAAGCTTTCTTT.

V and J are TRBV4-3 and TRBJ1-2; 9 positions match TRBD1. The V and J ends lost 1 base and 7 bases, in that order; junction bases with no gene match: 7. CDR1 is LGHNA, CDR2 YSLEER, per germline. This CDR3 has 15 amino acids. The CDR3 loop is CASSQVDRGERGYTF. The CDR3, as DNA: TGCGCCAGCAGCCAAGTGGACAGGGGTGAGCGTGGCTACACCTTC.

V usage is TRBV2 and J usage is TRBJ2-3; 8 bases map to TRBD2. After removal of 5 bases from V and 0 bases from J, the junction contained 7 bases not matched to a gene. The length of the CDR3 is 16 residues. CDR1 and CDR2 (germline): SNHLY, FYNNEI. The CDR3 nucleotides read TGTGCCAGCAGTACTCAGGCGGGGGGTAGCACAGATACGCAGTATTTT. As protein: CASSTQAGGSTDTQYF.

This sequence joins TRBV10-1 and TRBJ1-1; 8 bases are shared with TRBD1. V shed 4 bases, J shed 4 bases, and the junction held 5 bases outside the gene matches. The CDR3 runs 14 residues. The germline V gene encodes CDR1 WNHNN and CDR2 SYGVQD (reference sequence). CDR3 coding DNA: TGCGCCAGCAGTGCGACAGGGGCGGTCACTGAAGCTTTCTTT. The encoded protein is CASSATGAVTEAFF.

This chain joins TRBV7-9 and TRBJ2-5; D is uncertain. Germline V CDR1 and CDR2: SEHNR, FQNEAQ (reference sequence). Trimming took 3 bases from V and 3 from J, leaving 8 bases between them. The CDR3 consists of 13 residues. The CDR3, as DNA: TGTGCCAGCAGCTTGCGAGGAGAAGAGACCCAGTACTTC. This encodes CASSLRGEETQYF.

The V gene is TRBV5-1, the J gene TRBJ2-5; D is possibly TRBD2 (5 bases). The V and J ends lost 0 bases and 1 base respectively, with 7 bases between them. Germline CDR1 SGHRS, CDR2 YFSETQ. The CDR3 loop spans 14 amino acids. The CDR3 loop reads CASSLVATQETQYF. The CDR3 DNA reads as TGCGCCAGCAGCTTGGTAGCGACCCAAGAGACCCAGTACTTC.

The rearrangement links TRBV10-3 to TRBJ2-3; TRBD2 aligns across 7 bases. This CDR3 is built from 17 residues. Germline assignment: CDR1 ENHRY and CDR2 SYGVKD. V was pared by 5 bases and J by 2 bases, with 13 bases of the junction left unmatched. In nucleotides, the CDR3 is TGTGCCATCAGTAATGCCAAGGAAGCGGGGACCACAGATACGCAGTATTTT. Translation: CAISNAKEAGTTDTQYF.

The chain is built from TRBV19 and TRBJ2-3; 8 bases align to TRBD2. This CDR3 has 15 amino acids. The ends lost 3 bases at V and 4 bases at J; junction bases unmatched: 6. From germline, CDR1 is LNHDA and CDR2 SQIVND (reference sequence). The DNA of the CDR3 is TGTGCCAGTAGTATGTTGGGACTAGAGGCAGATACGCAGTATTTT. This gives the protein CASSMLGLEADTQYF.

This chain connects TRBV7-2 to TRBJ2-5; 13 positions agree with TRBD2. The CDR3 has 17 amino acids. Per germline, CDR1 SGHTA and CDR2 FQGNSA. J lost 3 bases, V lost 2 bases, and 6 bases had no gene match. In nucleotides, the CDR3 is TGTGCCAGCAGCTTACGGGGGGGACTAGCGGGAAAAGAGACCCAGTACTTC. Translating it yields CASSLRGGLAGKETQYF. Variable domain in full (rest from reference TRBV7-2 and TRBJ2-5): GAGVSQSPSNKVTEKGKDVELRCDPISGHTALYWYRQSLGQGLEFLIYFQGNSAPDKSGLPSDRFSAERTGGSVSTLTIQRTQQEDSAVYLCASSLRGGLAGKETQYFGPGTRLLVL.